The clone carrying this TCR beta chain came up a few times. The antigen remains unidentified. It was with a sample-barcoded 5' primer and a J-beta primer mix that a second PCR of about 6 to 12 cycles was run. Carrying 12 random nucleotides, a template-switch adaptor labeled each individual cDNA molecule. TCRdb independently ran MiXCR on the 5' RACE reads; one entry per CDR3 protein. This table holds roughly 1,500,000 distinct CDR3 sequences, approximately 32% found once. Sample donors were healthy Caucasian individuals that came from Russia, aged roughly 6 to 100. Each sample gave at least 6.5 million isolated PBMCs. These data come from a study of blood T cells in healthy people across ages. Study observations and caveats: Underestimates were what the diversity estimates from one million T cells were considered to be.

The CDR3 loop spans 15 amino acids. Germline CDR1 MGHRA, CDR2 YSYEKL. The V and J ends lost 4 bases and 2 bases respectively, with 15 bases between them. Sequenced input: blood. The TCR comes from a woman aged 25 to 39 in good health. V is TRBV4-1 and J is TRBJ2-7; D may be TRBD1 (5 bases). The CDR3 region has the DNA TGCGCCAGCAGCCGAGGACAAGGTGCCACCTACGAGCAGTACTTC. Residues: CASSRGQGATYEQYF.